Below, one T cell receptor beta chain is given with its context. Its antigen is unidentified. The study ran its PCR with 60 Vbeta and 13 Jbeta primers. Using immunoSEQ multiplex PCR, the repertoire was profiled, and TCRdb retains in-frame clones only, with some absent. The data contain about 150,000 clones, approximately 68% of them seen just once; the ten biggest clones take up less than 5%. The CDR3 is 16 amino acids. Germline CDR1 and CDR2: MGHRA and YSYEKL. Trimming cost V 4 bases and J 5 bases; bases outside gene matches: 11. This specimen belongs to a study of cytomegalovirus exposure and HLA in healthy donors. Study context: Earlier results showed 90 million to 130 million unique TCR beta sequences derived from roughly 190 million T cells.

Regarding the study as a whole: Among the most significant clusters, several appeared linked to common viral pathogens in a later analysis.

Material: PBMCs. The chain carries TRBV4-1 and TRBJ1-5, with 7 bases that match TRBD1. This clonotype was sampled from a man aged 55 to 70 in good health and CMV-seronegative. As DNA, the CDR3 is TGCGCCAGCAGCCTCGGGACAGCTAATTCAGATCAGCCCCAGCATTTT. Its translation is CASSLGTANSDQPQHF.